This T cell receptor beta chain was captured in a study of cytomegalovirus exposure and HLA in healthy donors. At the level of the study: Among 150 million to 200 million T cells, an earlier analysis found about 100 million unique TCR beta sequences. General study findings and limits: The study listed approximately 160 cytomegalovirus-associated TCR beta chains. Researchers reported that a few CMV-associated chains were confirmed in vitro as CMV antigen-specific. An analysis that came later showed most CMV-associated TCR beta chains appearing HLA-restricted.

Notes on this clone: Its antigen remains unknown.

With 60 Vbeta and 13 Jbeta primers, the PCR was carried out. TCRdb's copy holds only in-frame clones and misses some; the assay was immunoSEQ multiplex PCR. This sample has more than 150,000 clones, with roughly four fifths found just once. Source material: PBMCs. The sequence derives from a woman aged 25 to 39 in good health and CMV-seronegative.

This CDR3 is CASSLSSYSNQPQHF. CDR3 DNA sequence: TGTGCCAGCAGTTTATCGTCTTATAGCAATCAGCCCCAGCATTTT. This chain connects TRBV27 to TRBJ1-5; D gene ambiguous. V lost 0 bases to trimming and J lost 0 bases, with 6 bases between them. Per germline, CDR1 MNHEY and CDR2 SMNVEV (reference sequence). The CDR3 extends over 15 amino acids.